This T cell receptor (beta chain) was found in a study of T-cell reconstitution after alpha-beta-depleted transplantation in children. Germline CDR1 reads DFQATT; CDR2 reads SNEGSKA (reference sequence). Trimming took off 3 bases at V and 4 bases at J, with 9 bases between the two ends. The CDR3 covers 12 residues. Unique molecular identifiers were used to barcode this TCRbeta library. MiXCR, applied by TCRdb to the PCR reads, yields one record per CDR3 protein. This sample has 200,000 to 250,000 distinct CDR3 sequences, with more than 10% found just once. This clonotype came up many times. The TCR originated in a human donor who donated a stem cell graft to a child with acute lymphoblastic leukemia. Sequencing was performed on PBMCs from the stem cell graft donor, taken from the stem cell graft. V gene TRBV20-1 combines with J gene TRBJ1-1; maybe TRBD1 (5 bases). The CDR3 DNA is TGCAGTGCTAGGGGGCTAAGCACTGAAGCTTTCTTT. This codes for CSARGLSTEAFF.